This T cell receptor beta chain appears in the sequencing data of a study of glioma-infiltrating T cells after dendritic cell vaccination. Clones were sequenced by immunoSEQ multiplex PCR, and TCRdb holds only the in-frame ones, with some missing. The sample shows 45,000 to 50,000 clones, 85% to 90% of them seen only once. Notes on this clone: Its antigen is undetermined.

Only patients with spare fresh-frozen tumor and over two years of follow-up were included. None of the glioblastoma patients had an isocitrate dehydrogenase mutation. PBMC sampling occurred before vaccination, two weeks after the third dose, and at progression. Germline V CDR1 and CDR2: SGHRS, YFSETQ. With 3 bases clipped from V and 7 bases from J, the junction kept 5 bases outside the gene matches. The CDR3 has 14 amino acids. Study findings and constraints: Patients with more pretreatment TILs had longer time to progression and survival.

The sequence came from a human donor with glioblastoma. Specimen: blood, collected before dendritic cell vaccination. The rearrangement links TRBV5-1 to TRBJ2-1; 9 bases line up with TRBD1. The DNA for the CDR3 is TGCGCCAGCAGCTCCACCGGGACAGGGAATGAGCAGTTCTTC. Translated, it gives CASSSTGTGNEQFF.